Shown below are 31 T cell receptor beta chains from a single sample sequenced in a study of shared clonotypes between healthy human individuals. Terminally differentiated effector memory CD45RA+ cells were excluded from the naive CD8 cells, which were CD45RO-negative and positively selected for CCR7. Libraries were prepared by immunoSEQ multiplex PCR; TCRdb keeps only in-frame clonotypes and omits some of them. Of over 800,000 clones listed, 90% to 95% are singletons. The sample taken for sequencing was naive CD8+ T cells sorted from blood. The receptors come from a young man in good health.

The chain couples TRBV13 to TRBJ2-1; D is possibly TRBD2 (5 bases). Between the trimmed V and J ends, which lost 8 bases and 3 bases, there was a span of 11 bases. The CDR3 consists of 13 residues. From germline, CDR1 is PRHDT and CDR2 FYEKMQ (reference sequence). CDR3 protein: CASRGSVYNEQFF. The CDR3 DNA follows: TGTGCCAGCCGGGGTTCGGTCTACAATGAGCAGTTCTTC.

V gene TRBV27 combines with J gene TRBJ2-7; 14 positions agree with TRBD2. V shed 5 bases and J 2 bases; nucleotides not matched to a gene: 5. This CDR3 has 16 amino acids. Germline CDR1 MNHEY, CDR2 SMNVEV (reference sequence). DNA for the CDR3: TGTGCCAGCAGTCCCCAGACTAGCGGGAGGGCCTACGAGCAGTACTTC. The encoded protein is CASSPQTSGRAYEQYF.

The V and J genes are TRBV29-1 and TRBJ2-7; tentatively, D is TRBD1 or TRBD2 (5 bases each). This CDR3 spans 13 amino acids. Trimming took 8 bases from V and 3 from J, leaving 17 bases between them. Germline CDR1 and CDR2: SQVTM and ANQGSEA. CDR3 protein: CSFEGPHGYEQYF. The DNA of the CDR3 is TGCAGCTTCGAGGGACCCCACGGCTACGAGCAGTACTTC.

The rearrangement uses TRBV4-3 and TRBJ2-1; TRBD2 matches 8 bases. The CDR3 contains 18 residues. Germline-derived CDR1 and CDR2 are LGHNA and YSLEER. J lost 4 bases, V lost 0 bases, and 11 bases had no gene match. Here the CDR3 DNA reads TGCGCCAGCAGCCAAGAATTTAATGAACTAGCGGATTACAATGAGCAGTTCTTC. It codes for CASSQEFNELADYNEQFF.

The chain recombines TRBV7-8 with TRBJ2-7; 9 nucleotides agree with TRBD1. The V gene's germline CDR1 is SGHVS and CDR2 FQNEAQ. V was clipped by 3 bases and J by 5 bases; unmatched bases: 8. The CDR3 consists of 15 residues. The CDR3 reads CASSFTGGWLDEQYF. The CDR3 nucleotides read TGTGCCAGCAGCTTCACAGGGGGCTGGCTGGACGAGCAGTACTTC. Filled out from reference TRBV7-8 and TRBJ2-7, the complete variable domain reads GAGVSQSPRYKVAKRGQDVALRCDPISGHVSLFWYQQALGQGPEFLTYFQNEAQLDKSGLPSDRFFAERPEGSVSTLKIQRTQQEDSAVYLCASSFTGGWLDEQYFGPGTRLTVT.

The chain carries TRBV5-1 and TRBJ2-3; 8 bases are a match to TRBD1. This CDR3 is 15 amino acids long. Germline lookup yields CDR1 SGHRS and CDR2 YFSETQ. V lost 4 bases to trimming and J lost 5 bases; unmatched junction nucleotides: 9. The CDR3 is CASSAPGQGKDTQYF. DNA of the CDR3: TGCGCCAGCAGCGCCCCCGGACAGGGAAAAGATACGCAGTATTTT.

The CDR3 spells CASTSTGGFSTEAFF. CDR3 coding DNA: TGTGCCAGTACCTCGACAGGGGGGTTTAGCACTGAAGCTTTCTTT. This chain links TRBV19 with TRBJ1-1; 9 bases fit TRBD1. The V gene's germline CDR1 is LNHDA and CDR2 SQIVND (reference sequence). The trim removed 7 bases at V and 4 bases at J, leaving 10 bases unmatched. The CDR3 loop spans 15 amino acids.

This chain joins TRBV10-3 and TRBJ1-5, with D possibly matching TRBD1 (6 bases). CDR1 is ENHRY, CDR2 SYGVKD, per germline. Trimming cost V 6 bases and J 0 bases, with 12 bases left between them. This CDR3 spans 15 amino acids. DNA of the CDR3: TGTGCCATCAGCACAGGGCAGGATAGCAATCAGCCCCAGCATTTT. It specifies CAISTGQDSNQPQHF.

The V and J genes are TRBV7-8 and TRBJ2-3; 11 positions agree with TRBD2. Germline V lookup: CDR1 SGHVS, CDR2 FQNEAQ. This CDR3 has 14 residues. Germline trimming cut 4 bases from V and 8 bases from J; bases unmatched to any gene: 5. The CDR3 region has the DNA TGTGCCAGCAGCTCTATTAGCGGGAGGGGTACGCAGTATTTT. It is translated as CASSSISGRGTQYF.

The chain joins TRBV4-1 to TRBJ2-7; 8 bases fit TRBD1. The CDR3 runs to 16 residues. Germline loops: CDR1 MGHRA, CDR2 YSYEKL. Trimming at V came to 1 base and at J to 6 bases, leaving 11 bases not matched to a gene. CDR3 in amino acids: CASSQGTGQGYGEQYF. As DNA, the CDR3 is TGCGCCAGCAGCCAAGGCACAGGACAGGGCTATGGCGAGCAGTACTTC.

The chain recombines TRBV9 with TRBJ2-7, with 7 nucleotides matching TRBD2. This CDR3 is built from 16 residues. V was pared by 3 bases and J by 7 bases, with 16 bases of the junction left unmatched. Looked up from germline, CDR1 is SGDLS and CDR2 is YYNGEE. The CDR3 DNA sequence: TGTGCCAGCAGCGGCAGTGCGGGAGAGCCCTGGTGGGAGCAGTACTTC. It translates to CASSGSAGEPWWEQYF.

The V and J genes are TRBV4-3 and TRBJ1-1; unclear D gene. CDR1 and CDR2 from the germline V gene are LGHNA and YSLEER. The CDR3 loop spans 15 amino acids. V lost 2 bases to trimming and J lost 5 bases, with 15 bases between them. CDR3 DNA sequence: TGCGCCAGCAGCCAACCCCTCGGCGAACAGACTGAAGCTTTCTTT. Its translation: CASSQPLGEQTEAFF.

The rearrangement uses TRBV5-4 and TRBJ2-2; TRBD1 matches 8 bases. This CDR3 is built from 15 residues. After removal of 5 bases from V and 7 bases from J, the junction contained 10 bases not matched to a gene. Germline V CDR1 and CDR2: SGHNT, YYREEE (reference sequence). CDR3 nucleotides: TGTGCCAGCAGTAAAACCGGGACAGGAATCGGGGAGCTGTTTTTT. Translated, it gives CASSKTGTGIGELFF.

CDR3 bases: TGCGCCAGCAGCTCCTCAGAGAGGGGGCACCACGAGCAGTACTTC. Its translation is CASSSSERGHHEQYF. The chain joins TRBV5-1 to TRBJ2-7, with 7 bases lining up with TRBD1. There are 15 residues in the CDR3. The J segment lost 5 bases and the V segment lost 3 bases, leaving 11 bases of the junction unmatched. CDR1 is SGHRS, CDR2 YFSETQ, per germline.

DNA of the CDR3: TGCAGCGTTGAATTCGCGGATTCCTACGAGCAGTACTTC. Protein product: CSVEFADSYEQYF. The gene calls are TRBV29-1 and TRBJ2-7; no definite D call. The germline CDR1 and CDR2 sequences are SQVTM and ANQGSEA. CDR3 length equals 13 residues. Trimming left V 2 bases short and J 1 base short, with 9 bases between.

CDR3 residues: CASSLEGGYTF. CDR3 sequence (DNA): TGTGCCAGCAGCTTAGAAGGTGGCTACACCTTC. The chain joins TRBV11-2 to TRBJ1-2; no firm D call. Germline CDR1 and CDR2: SGHAT and FQNNGV. V lost 0 bases to trimming and J lost 7 bases, with 3 bases between them. The length of the CDR3 is 11 residues.

The sample holds one count of this clone. This chain uses TRBV7-8 with TRBJ1-5; 8 bases fit TRBD1. The CDR3 contains 13 residues. Germline V lookup: CDR1 SGHVS, CDR2 FQNEAQ. V shed 5 bases, J shed 5 bases, and the junction held 2 bases outside the gene matches. The CDR3 DNA is TGTGCCAGCAGCCCAGGGGGCTATCAGCCCCAGCATTTT. It specifies CASSPGGYQPQHF.

This clone was seen more than once but under ten times. The V and J genes are TRBV6-1 and TRBJ2-7, with TRBD1 identical over 11 bases. Per the germline V gene, CDR1 is MNHNS and CDR2 is SASEGT. J was trimmed by 0 bases and V by 4 bases; bases with no gene match: 2. The CDR3 is 15 residues long. The DNA of the CDR3 is TGTGCCAGCAGTGTAGGACAGGGGGCCTCCTACGAGCAGTACTTC. It translates to CASSVGQGASYEQYF.

As DNA, the CDR3 is TGTGCCAGCAGCACAACTGGAAGGGCCAATGAGCAGTTCTTC. This encodes CASSTTGRANEQFF. The chain has TRBV9 and TRBJ2-1; D remains ambiguous. CDR3 length equals 14 residues. From germline, CDR1 is SGDLS and CDR2 YYNGEE. The V and J ends lost 4 bases and 6 bases respectively, with 14 bases between them.

V gene TRBV23-1 combines with J gene TRBJ2-1, with a tentative D call TRBD2 (6 bases). TRBV23-1 is labeled an ORF, and its function is uncertain. V lost 4 bases and J lost 2, with 15 bases in between. The length of the CDR3 is 16 residues. The CDR3 spells CASSPVVAGTYNEQFF. CDR3 nucleotides: TGCGCCAGCAGTCCAGTCGTCGCGGGGACCTACAATGAGCAGTTCTTC.

J is TRBJ2-1 and V is TRBV6-1; 7 positions agree with TRBD2. Germline V CDR1 and CDR2: MNHNS, SASEGT. The CDR3 runs 12 residues. CDR3 DNA: TGTGATTTAAGGGGAGGGTGCAATGAGCAGTTCTTC. It specifies CDLRGGCNEQFF.

This chain links TRBV29-1 with TRBJ2-1; 14 bases line up with TRBD2. This CDR3 comprises 18 residues. The V gene's germline CDR1 is SQVTM and CDR2 ANQGSEA. Trimming took 4 bases from V and 3 from J; bases not matched to a gene: 11. The CDR3 nucleotides read TGCAGCGTTGGGGCGGGACTAGCGGGAGAAGAGGGCTACAATGAGCAGTTCTTC. Translation gives CSVGAGLAGEEGYNEQFF.

The chain carries TRBV7-9 and TRBJ1-4, with TRBD1 identical over 9 bases. V trimming: 5 bases; J trimming: 8 bases; junction bases outside the gene matches: 6. CDR1 SEHNR and CDR2 FQNEAQ come from the germline V gene (reference sequence). This CDR3 contains 14 residues. CDR3 in DNA: TGTGCCAGCAGCCAGGACAGGGGACGGGAAAAACTGTTTTTT. Its translation is CASSQDRGREKLFF.

In its sample, this clone was seen a few times. The J gene is TRBJ2-1, the V gene TRBV13, with 8 bases lining up with TRBD2. The CDR3 is 15 residues long. V shed 2 bases, J shed 9 bases, and the junction held 9 bases outside the gene matches. The germline gives CDR1 PRHDT, CDR2 FYEKMQ (reference sequence). The CDR3 loop is CASSLRTGGLGEQFF. For the CDR3, the DNA is TGTGCCAGCAGCTTAAGAACGGGAGGGCTAGGTGAGCAGTTCTTC.

V is TRBV27 and J is TRBJ2-3; TRBD1 aligns across 8 bases. The CDR3 totals 14 residues. Germline V gene sequence: CDR1 MNHEY, CDR2 SMNVEV (reference sequence). Trimming cost V 6 bases and J 6 bases; bases outside gene matches: 8. The CDR3 protein is CASRPQGAWDTQYF. CDR3 nucleotide sequence: TGTGCCAGCAGACCCCAGGGGGCCTGGGATACGCAGTATTTT.

The chain links TRBV27 to TRBJ2-5; D is ambiguous. Trimming left V 6 bases short and J 5 bases short, with 13 bases between. Germline CDR1 reads MNHEY; CDR2 reads SMNVEV (reference sequence). The CDR3 spans 13 residues. The CDR3 nucleotides are TGTGCCAGCAGCTATGCGATGGGGGAGACCCAGTACTTC. It translates to CASSYAMGETQYF.

The rearrangement links TRBV19 to TRBJ2-7; D gene unclear. Germline V gene lookup returns CDR1 LNHDA and CDR2 SQIVND (reference sequence). There are 12 residues in the CDR3. Trimming removed 4 bases at V and 5 bases at J, with 9 bases between. The CDR3: CASSNNFNEQYF. In nucleotides, the CDR3 is TGTGCCAGTAGTAACAATTTTAACGAGCAGTACTTC.

As to this clone: Compared with germline, one end of the junction differs, possibly owing to a read error. The J gene is TRBJ1-2, the V gene TRBV11-2; D remains unclear. Germline CDR1 and CDR2: SGHAT and FQNNGV. The CDR3 totals 15 residues. The CDR3 coding sequence is TGTGCCAGCAGCTTGTTTAATATAGGGAACTGTGGCTACACCTTC. Protein sequence: CASSLFNIGNCGYTF.

The genes are TRBV4-1 and TRBJ2-1, with D possibly matching TRBD2 (5 bases). Germline CDR1 reads MGHRA; CDR2 reads YSYEKL. The CDR3 is made up of 12 amino acids. Trimming took off 1 base at V and 7 bases at J, with 5 bases between the two ends. The CDR3: CASSQAGNEQFF. The CDR3 DNA follows: TGCGCCAGCAGCCAAGCGGGGAATGAGCAGTTCTTC.

The V gene is TRBV7-6, the J gene TRBJ2-7, with D perhaps TRBD1 (5 bases). V lost 4 bases, J lost 0 bases, and 7 bases lay in between. The germline V gene has CDR1 SGHVS and CDR2 FNYEAQ. The CDR3 is 13 residues long. The CDR3, as DNA: TGTGCCAGCAGCTCCGACAGCTCCTACGAGCAGTACTTC. This translates into CASSSDSSYEQYF.

Worth noting for this clone: Other DNA sequences in the sample encode the same CDR3. The chain couples TRBV11-2 to TRBJ2-7; 9 bases align to TRBD1. CDR3 length: 15 residues. Germline assignment: CDR1 SGHAT and CDR2 FQNNGV. J lost 4 bases, V lost 1 base, and 5 bases had no gene match. The CDR3 reads CASSLGPGQGYEQYF. The CDR3 nucleotides are TGTGCCAGCAGCTTAGGACCGGGACAGGGTTACGAGCAGTACTTC.